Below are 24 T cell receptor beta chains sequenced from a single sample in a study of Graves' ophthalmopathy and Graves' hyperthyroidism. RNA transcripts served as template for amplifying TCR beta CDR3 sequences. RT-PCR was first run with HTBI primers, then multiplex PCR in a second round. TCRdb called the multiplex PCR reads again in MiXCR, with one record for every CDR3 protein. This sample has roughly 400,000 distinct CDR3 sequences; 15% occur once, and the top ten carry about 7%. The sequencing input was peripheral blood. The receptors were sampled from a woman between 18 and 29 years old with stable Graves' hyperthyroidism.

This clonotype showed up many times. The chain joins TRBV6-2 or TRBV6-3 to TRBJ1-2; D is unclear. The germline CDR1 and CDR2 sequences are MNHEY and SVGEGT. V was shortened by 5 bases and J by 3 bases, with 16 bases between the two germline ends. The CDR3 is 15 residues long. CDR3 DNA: TGTGCCAGCAGTCCGGCCGCTCCGAGGGACTATGGCTACACCTTC. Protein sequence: CASSPAAPRDYGYTF.

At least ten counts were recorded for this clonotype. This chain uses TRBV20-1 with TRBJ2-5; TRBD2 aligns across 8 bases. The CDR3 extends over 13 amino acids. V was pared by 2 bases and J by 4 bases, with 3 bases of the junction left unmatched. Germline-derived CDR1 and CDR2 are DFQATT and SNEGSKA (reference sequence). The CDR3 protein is CSARRTSRETQYF. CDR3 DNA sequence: TGCAGTGCTAGAAGGACTAGCCGAGAGACCCAGTACTTC.

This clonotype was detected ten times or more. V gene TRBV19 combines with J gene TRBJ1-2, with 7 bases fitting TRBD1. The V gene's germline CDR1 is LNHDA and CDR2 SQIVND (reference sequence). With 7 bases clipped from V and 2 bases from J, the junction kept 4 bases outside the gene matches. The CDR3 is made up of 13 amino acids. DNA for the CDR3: TGTGCCAGTACCGCGACAGGGAACTATGGCTACACCTTC. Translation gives CASTATGNYGYTF.

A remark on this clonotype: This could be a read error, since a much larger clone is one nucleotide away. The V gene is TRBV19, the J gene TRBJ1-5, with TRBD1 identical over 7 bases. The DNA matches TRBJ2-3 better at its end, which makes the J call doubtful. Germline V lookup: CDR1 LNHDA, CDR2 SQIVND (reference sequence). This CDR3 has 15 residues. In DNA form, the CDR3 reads TGTGCCAGTAGTATCCCTAGGACAGGTGGTCAGCCCCAGTATTTT. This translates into CASSIPRTGGQPQYF.

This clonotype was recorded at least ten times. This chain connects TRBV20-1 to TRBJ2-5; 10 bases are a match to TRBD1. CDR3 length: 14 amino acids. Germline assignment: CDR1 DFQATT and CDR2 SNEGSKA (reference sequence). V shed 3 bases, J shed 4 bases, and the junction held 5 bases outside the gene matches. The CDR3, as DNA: TGCAGTGCTAGGGACAGGGGGATTCGAGAGACCCAGTACTTC. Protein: CSARDRGIRETQYF.

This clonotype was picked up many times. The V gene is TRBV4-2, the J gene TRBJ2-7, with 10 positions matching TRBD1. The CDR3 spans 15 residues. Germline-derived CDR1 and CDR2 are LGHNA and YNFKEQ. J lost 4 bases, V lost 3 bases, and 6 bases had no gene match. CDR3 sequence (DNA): TGTGCCAGCAGCCACCGGGACAGGGGAGCTTACGAGCAGTACTTC. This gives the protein CASSHRDRGAYEQYF.

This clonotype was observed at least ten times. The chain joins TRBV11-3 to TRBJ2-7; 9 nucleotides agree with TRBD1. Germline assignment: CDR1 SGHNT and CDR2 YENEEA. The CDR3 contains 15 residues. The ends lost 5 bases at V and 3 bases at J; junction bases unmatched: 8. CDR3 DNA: TGTGCCAGCAGCGCAGCCGGGACAGGGTACTACGAGCAGTACTTC. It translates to CASSAAGTGYYEQYF.

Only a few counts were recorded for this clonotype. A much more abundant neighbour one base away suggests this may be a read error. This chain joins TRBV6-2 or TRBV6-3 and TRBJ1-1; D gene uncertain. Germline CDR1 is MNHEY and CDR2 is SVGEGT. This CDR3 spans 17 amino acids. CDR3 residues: CASSRSAVGILNTDAFF. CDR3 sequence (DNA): TGTGCCAGCAGCCGTAGTGCGGTTGGGATCCTGAACACTGATGCTTTCTTT.

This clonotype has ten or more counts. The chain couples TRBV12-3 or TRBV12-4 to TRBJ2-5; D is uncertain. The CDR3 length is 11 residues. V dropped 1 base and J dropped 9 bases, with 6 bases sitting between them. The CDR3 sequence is CASSLGQSQYF. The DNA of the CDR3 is TGTGCCAGCAGTTTAGGCCAATCCCAGTACTTC.

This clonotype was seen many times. CDR3 protein: CASSQRQGYGELFF. The CDR3 region has the DNA TGCGCCAGCAGCCAAAGACAGGGGTACGGGGAGCTGTTTTTT. The chain recombines TRBV4-1 with TRBJ2-2; TRBD1 matches 8 bases. The CDR3 extends over 14 amino acids. Germline V gives CDR1 MGHRA, CDR2 YSYEKL. With 2 bases clipped from V and 7 bases from J, the junction kept 3 bases outside the gene matches.

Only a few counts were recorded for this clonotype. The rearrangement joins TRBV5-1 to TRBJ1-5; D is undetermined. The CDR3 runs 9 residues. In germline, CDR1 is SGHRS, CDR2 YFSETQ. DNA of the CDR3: TGCGCGCGGGGTCAGCCCCAGCATTTT. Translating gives CARGQPQHF.

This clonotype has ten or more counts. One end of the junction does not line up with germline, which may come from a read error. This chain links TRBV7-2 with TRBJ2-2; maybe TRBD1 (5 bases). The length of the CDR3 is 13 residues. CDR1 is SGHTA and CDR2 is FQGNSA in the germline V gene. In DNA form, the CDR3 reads TGCGCCAGCAGCTTTACAAAGGGGGGGGAGCTGTTTTTT. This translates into CASSFTKGGELFF.

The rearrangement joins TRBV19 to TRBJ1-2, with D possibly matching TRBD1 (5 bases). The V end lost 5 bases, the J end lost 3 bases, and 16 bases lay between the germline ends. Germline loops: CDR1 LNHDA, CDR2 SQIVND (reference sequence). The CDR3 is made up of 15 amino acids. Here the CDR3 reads CASSPGASAYYGYTF. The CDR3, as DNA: TGTGCCAGTAGTCCCGGGGCCTCCGCCTACTATGGCTACACCTTC.

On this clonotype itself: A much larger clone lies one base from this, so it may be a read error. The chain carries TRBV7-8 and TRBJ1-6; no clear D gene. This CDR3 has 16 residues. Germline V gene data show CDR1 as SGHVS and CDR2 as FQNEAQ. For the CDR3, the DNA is TGTGCCAGCATCTTAGGCTCGGTAGCGTCCAATTCACCCCTCCACTTT. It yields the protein CASILGSVASNSPLHF.

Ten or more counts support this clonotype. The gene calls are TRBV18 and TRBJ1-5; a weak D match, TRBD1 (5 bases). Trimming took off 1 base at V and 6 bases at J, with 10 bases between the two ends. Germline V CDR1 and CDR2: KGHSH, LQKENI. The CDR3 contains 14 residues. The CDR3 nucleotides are TGTGCCAGCTCACCACTCCAGGGAGGTCAGCCCCAGCATTTT. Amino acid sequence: CASSPLQGGQPQHF. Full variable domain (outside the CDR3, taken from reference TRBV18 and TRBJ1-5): NAGVMQNPRHLVRRRGQEARLRCSPMKGHSHVYWYRQLPEEGLKFMVYLQKENIIDESGMPKERFSAEFPKEGPSILRIQQVVRGDSAAYFCASSPLQGGQPQHFGDGTRLSIL.

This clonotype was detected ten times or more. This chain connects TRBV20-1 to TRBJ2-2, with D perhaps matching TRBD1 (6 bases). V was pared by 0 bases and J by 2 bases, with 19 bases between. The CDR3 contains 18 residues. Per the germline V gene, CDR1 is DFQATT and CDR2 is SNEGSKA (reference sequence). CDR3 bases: TGCAGTGCTAGAGATCAAACAGGGCAGGGGCTTAACACCGGGGAGCTGTTTTTT. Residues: CSARDQTGQGLNTGELFF.

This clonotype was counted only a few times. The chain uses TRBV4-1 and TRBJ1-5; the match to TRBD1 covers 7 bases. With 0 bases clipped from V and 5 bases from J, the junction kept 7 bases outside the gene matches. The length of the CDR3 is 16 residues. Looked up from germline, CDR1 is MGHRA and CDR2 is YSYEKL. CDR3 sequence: CASSQDITRGDQPQHF. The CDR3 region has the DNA TGCGCCAGCAGCCAAGATATTACCAGGGGGGATCAGCCCCAGCATTTT.

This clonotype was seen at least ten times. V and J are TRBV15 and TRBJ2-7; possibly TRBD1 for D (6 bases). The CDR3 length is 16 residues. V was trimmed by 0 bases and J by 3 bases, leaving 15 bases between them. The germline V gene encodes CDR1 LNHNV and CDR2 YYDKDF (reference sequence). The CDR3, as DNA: TGTGCCACCAGCAGAGATCGCTGGGGGCGCATCTACGAGCAGTACTTC. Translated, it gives CATSRDRWGRIYEQYF.

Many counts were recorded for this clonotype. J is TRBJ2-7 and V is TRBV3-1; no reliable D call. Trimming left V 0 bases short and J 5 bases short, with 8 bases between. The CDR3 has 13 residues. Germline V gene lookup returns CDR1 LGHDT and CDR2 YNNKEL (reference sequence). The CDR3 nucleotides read TGTGCCAGCAGCCAAGACGCGATCGACGAGCAGTACTTC. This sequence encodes CASSQDAIDEQYF.

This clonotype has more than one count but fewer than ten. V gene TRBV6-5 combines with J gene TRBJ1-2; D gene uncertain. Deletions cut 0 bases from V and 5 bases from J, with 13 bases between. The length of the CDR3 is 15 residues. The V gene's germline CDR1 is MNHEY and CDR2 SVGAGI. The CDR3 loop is CASSYSNGPGYGYTF. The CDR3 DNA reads TGTGCCAGCAGTTACTCGAATGGACCGGGATATGGCTACACCTTC.

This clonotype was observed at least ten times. This chain's CDR3 is CASSPTGFPGANVLTF. The CDR3 nucleotides read TGCGCCAGCAGCCCAACAGGTTTCCCTGGGGCCAACGTCCTGACTTTC. This chain joins TRBV5-1 and TRBJ2-6, with a weak D call TRBD1 (5 bases). In germline, CDR1 is SGHRS, CDR2 YFSETQ. Trimming left V 4 bases short and J 2 bases short, with 13 bases between. The CDR3 has 16 residues.

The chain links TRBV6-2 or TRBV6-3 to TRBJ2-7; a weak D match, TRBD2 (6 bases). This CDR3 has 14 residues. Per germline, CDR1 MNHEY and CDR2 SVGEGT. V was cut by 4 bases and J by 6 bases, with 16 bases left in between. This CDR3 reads CASSLYGTPLEQYF. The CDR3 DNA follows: TGTGCCAGCAGTTTATACGGGACTCCCCTCGAGCAGTACTTC.

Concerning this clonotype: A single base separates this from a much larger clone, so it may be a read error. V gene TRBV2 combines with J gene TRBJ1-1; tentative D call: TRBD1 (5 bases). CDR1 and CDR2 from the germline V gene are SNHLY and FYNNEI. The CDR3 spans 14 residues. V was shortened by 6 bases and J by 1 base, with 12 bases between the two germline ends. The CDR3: CASRPDGGNTEAFF. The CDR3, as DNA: TGTGCCAGCAGGCCGGACGGGGGGAACACTGAAGCTTTCTTT.

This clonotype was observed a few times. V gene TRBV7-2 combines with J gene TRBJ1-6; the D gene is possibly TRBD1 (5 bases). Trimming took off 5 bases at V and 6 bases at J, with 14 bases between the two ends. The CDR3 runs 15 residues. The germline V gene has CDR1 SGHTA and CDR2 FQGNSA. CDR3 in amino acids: CASSPPGAINSPLHF. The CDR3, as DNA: TGTGCCAGCAGCCCCCCCGGGGCGATTAATTCACCCCTCCACTTT.